This T cell receptor beta chain was recorded in a study of shared clonotypes between healthy human individuals (dated by TCRdb to 2020 to 2021). About the investigation overall: A few men and two women, aged 18 to 49 years, made up the cohort. Per donor, three plates each were used for CD4 naive and CD4 memory, two for CD8 naive, and one for CD8 memory. To estimate repertoire size and how much clonotype sharing occurs between individuals, the study deeply sequenced the blood TCR repertoires of several healthy adults. Libraries were prepared and TCR repertoires were sequenced by different laboratories using diverse techniques, in order to increase sequencing depth and limit assay-specific biases. Per donor, leukapheresis produced somewhere between about 0.8 and 9.5 billion PBMCs.

CD8 naive samples were obtained by positive selection for CCR7 among CD45RO-negative cells, yielding a CD45RA+CCR7+ population from which TemRA cells were excluded. Healthy HIV-negative adults with no recently reported acute infections or vaccinations were included as donors. All donors were Caucasian adults living in Nashville, Tennessee, USA. Blood was collected by leukapheresis, and PBMCs were isolated by Ficoll-Histopaque density gradient centrifugation and then cryopreserved in liquid nitrogen vapor phase. Analytical flow cytometry was used to check the purity and quantity of every magnetically sorted T cell population. Each sorted fraction had its genomic DNA isolated and then quantified by UV absorbance on a Nanodrop 2000c. This clone has only one observation. Its antigen specificity is not known. No qualities accompany the bases; no much larger clone lies one base away. Using the deep immunoSEQ assay, multiplex PCR amplified TCR CDR3 regions from genomic DNA. For each cell subset, the extracted genomic DNA was distributed evenly across all wells of several immunoSEQ 96-well plates, and each plate served as one replicate. Each replicate PCR for sorted subsets received roughly 200 ng genomic DNA, equal to roughly 30,000 T cell genomes. Purified libraries were quantified with a Qubit 3.0 fluorometer, sized on a Bioanalyzer 2100, and re-quantified with the KAPA Library Quantification kit. Every immunoSEQ 96-well plate was sequenced on a separate single-read 150-cycle Illumina NextSeq 550 flow cell. As for how the authors treated the data: Because the immunoSEQ output included only junctional sequences and no quality scores, the filtering could not be the same as the filtering used for full-length reads. To assign V/J genes and CDR3, sequences were annotated using PyIR, a Python wrapper for IgBLAST v1.9, with IMGT germline references. Any read was removed if the V/J assignment was weak (E-value above 1e-6), the CDR3 was missing, or the read contained stop codons, out-of-frame junctions, or ambiguous translated residues. A V3J clonotype was defined by an identical inferred V gene, J gene, and CDR3 amino acid sequence. The percentage overlap between two repertoires was calculated by dividing the number of shared unique clonotypes by the size of the smaller repertoire. RTK rarefaction, the Chao1 estimator, and Recon v2.1 estimates of unobserved clonotypes were used to assess repertoire richness. For all TCRbeta clonotypes obtained by the gDNA method from four donors, generation probabilities were computed with OLGA. TCRdb mirrors the immuneACCESS table, restricted to in-frame sequences. Some clones are absent from its copies; in checked studies, under half trace to an unresolved V gene, and the reason for the others is unknown. V and J calls and clone size come straight from that table; D and trimming were deduced from the DNA. Counted in this sample were about 590,000 clones; just under 97% of them appeared once. The top ten clonotypes cover 0.11% of the sample.

Results and caveats for the whole study, not just this receptor: Sampling was limited to blood, and TCR repertoires in tissue likely differ from TCR repertoires in blood. Even with the large sequencing depth, rarefaction of the sorted-subset datasets indicated that sequencing was incomplete. Estimated clonotype richness was generally larger for naive than for memory subsets. The genetic and exposure-history diversity represented was limited by the small number of donors. Clonotypes shared by all four sorted-subset donors showed higher generation probabilities than non-shared clonotypes. Pairwise subsampling led to the expectation that sequencing depth would affect the degree of clonotype sharing among donors. When four donors were compared, the shared fraction of clonotypes was roughly 5% for naive CD4, over 3% for naive CD8, 2% to 2.5% for memory CD4, and around 0.37% for memory CD8.

Reading from cysteine to phenylalanine, the CDR3 counts 15 amino acids. Only the CDR3 portion is preserved as DNA: 45 bases, with reading frame beginning at the first base. V is shortened by 1 base, J by 10 bases, and the region joining them spans 20 bases. CDR1 MGHRA and CDR2 YSYEKL are derived from the germline V gene. Recombination connected TRBV4-1 to TRBJ2-7, with a tentative D call of TRBD1 or TRBD2, each matching 5 bases. The sequencing input was naive CD8+ T cells sorted from blood. Reading the label with the study, this specimen's cell subset or site is: CD45RA+CCR7+. The TCR comes from a woman aged 30 to 39 in good health. The bases are TGCGCCAGCAGCCAAGTCTATCCTGGGACCGACATACAGTACTTC. Its coded protein is CASSQVYPGTDIQYF.